The clone carrying this T cell receptor beta chain was seen only a few times. Antigen specificity is unknown. The CDR3 is 15 residues long. Germline values: CDR1 MNHNS, CDR2 SASEGT. V lost 0 bases, J lost 5 bases, and 13 bases lay in between. The sample belongs to a study of response to subunit inactivated influenza vaccine. Study conclusions and caveats: Authors suggested each seasonal influenza vaccination recruits few new T cells.

Each CDR3 protein gets one entry after TCRdb re-called the RT-PCR reads with MiXCR. The table shows about 650,000 distinct CDR3 sequences, with about 15% occurring only once. This receptor was identified in a man aged 50-59 years who received an inactivated influenza vaccine. The genes are TRBV6-1 and TRBJ1-1; maybe TRBD1 (6 bases). This material consisted of PBMCs from blood, taken less than 13 days after vaccination. Written as DNA, the CDR3 is TGTGCCAGCAGTGAAGCGCCCCAGGGGTCTACTGAAGCTTTCTTT. Protein product: CASSEAPQGSTEAFF.